This T cell receptor beta chain was recorded in a study of monozygotic twins with inflammatory bowel disease. TCRdb re-analyzed the 5' RACE reads; it lists each CDR3 protein once, without DNA. This table lists 420,000 or so distinct CDR3 sequences. The CDR3 length is 13 residues. Sequenced: blood. This receptor was obtained from a human donor with ulcerative colitis or Crohn's disease, or a healthy co-twin of an affected twin (not recorded which). The rearrangement uses TRBV12-3 or TRBV12-4 and TRBJ1-5. The CDR3 protein is CASSRRVNQPQHF.